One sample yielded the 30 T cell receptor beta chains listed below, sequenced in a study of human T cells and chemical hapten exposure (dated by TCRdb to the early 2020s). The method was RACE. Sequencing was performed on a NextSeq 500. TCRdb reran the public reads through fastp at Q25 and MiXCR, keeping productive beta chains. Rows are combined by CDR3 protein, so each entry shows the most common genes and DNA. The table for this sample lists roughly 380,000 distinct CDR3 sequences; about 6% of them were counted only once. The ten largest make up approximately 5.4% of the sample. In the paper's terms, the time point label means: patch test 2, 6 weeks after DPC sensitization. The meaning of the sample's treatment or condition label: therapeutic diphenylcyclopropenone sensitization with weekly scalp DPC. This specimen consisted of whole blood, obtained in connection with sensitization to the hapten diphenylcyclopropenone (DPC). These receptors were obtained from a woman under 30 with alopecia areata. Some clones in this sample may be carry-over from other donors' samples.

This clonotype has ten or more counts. The CDR3 bases are TGTGCCAGCAGCTTCAGGGTAGATGAAAAACTGTTTTTT. Translated: CASSFRVDEKLFF. This rearrangement joins TRBV7-9 to TRBJ1-4; possibly TRBD1 for D (5 bases). This CDR3 has 13 amino acids. V was cut by 3 bases and J by 6 bases, with 8 bases left in between. CDR1 and CDR2 (germline): SEHNR, FQNEAQ (reference sequence).

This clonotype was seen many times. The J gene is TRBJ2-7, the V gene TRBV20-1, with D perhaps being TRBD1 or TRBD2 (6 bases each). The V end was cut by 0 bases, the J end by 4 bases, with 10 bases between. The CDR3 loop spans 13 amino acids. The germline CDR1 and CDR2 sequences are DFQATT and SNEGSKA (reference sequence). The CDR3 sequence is CSAREGGKYEQYF. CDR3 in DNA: TGCAGTGCTAGAGAGGGGGGCAAGTACGAGCAGTACTTC.

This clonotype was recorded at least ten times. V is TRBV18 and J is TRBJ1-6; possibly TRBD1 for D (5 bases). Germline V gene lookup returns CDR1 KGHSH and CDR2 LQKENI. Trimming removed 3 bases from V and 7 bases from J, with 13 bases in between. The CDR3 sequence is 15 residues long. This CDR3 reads CASSPGQDTNSPLHF. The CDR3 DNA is TGTGCCAGCTCACCGGGGCAGGACACCAATTCACCCCTCCACTTT.

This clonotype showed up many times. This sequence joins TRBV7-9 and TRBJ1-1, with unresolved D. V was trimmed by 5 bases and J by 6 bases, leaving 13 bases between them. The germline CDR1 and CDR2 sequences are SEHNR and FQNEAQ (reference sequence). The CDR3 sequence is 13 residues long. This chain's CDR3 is CASSPRYRAEAFF. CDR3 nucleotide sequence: TGTGCCAGCAGCCCCCGGTACCGGGCTGAAGCTTTCTTT. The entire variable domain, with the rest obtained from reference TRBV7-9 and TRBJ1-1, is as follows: DTGVSQNPRHKITKRGQNVTFRCDPISEHNRLYWYRQTLGQGPEFLTYFQNEAQLEKSRLLSDRFSAERPKGSFSTLEIQRTEQGDSAMYLCASSPRYRAEAFFGQGTRLTVV.

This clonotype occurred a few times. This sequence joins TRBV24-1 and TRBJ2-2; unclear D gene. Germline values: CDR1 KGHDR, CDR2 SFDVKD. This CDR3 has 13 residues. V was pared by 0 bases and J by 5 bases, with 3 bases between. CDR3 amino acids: CATSDLRTGELFF. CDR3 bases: TGTGCCACCAGTGATTTGAGGACCGGGGAGCTGTTTTTT.

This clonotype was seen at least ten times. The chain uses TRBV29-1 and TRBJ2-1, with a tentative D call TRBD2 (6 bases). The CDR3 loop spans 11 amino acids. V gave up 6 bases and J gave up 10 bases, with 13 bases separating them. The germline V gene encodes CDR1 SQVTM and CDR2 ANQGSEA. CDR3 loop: CSVKARGEQFF. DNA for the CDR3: TGCAGCGTAAAAGCACGGGGGGAGCAGTTCTTC.

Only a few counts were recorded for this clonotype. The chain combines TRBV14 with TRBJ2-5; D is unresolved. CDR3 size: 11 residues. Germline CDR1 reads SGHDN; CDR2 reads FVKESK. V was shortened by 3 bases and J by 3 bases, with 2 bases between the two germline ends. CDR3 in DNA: TGTGCCAGCAGCCACGAAGAGACCCAGTACTTC. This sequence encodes CASSHEETQYF. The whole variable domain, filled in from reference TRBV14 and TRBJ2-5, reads EAGVTQFPSHSVIEKGQTVTLRCDPISGHDNLYWYRRVMGKEIKFLLHFVKESKQDESGMPNNRFLAERTGGTYSTLKVQPAELEDSGVYFCASSHEETQYFGPGTRLLVL.

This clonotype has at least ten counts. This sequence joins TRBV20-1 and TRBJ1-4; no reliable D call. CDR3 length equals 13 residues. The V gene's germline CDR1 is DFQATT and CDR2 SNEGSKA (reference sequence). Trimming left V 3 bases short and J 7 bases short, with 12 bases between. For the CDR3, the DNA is TGCAGTGCTAGCAATCCCGAGGGTGAAAAACTGTTTTTT. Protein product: CSASNPEGEKLFF.

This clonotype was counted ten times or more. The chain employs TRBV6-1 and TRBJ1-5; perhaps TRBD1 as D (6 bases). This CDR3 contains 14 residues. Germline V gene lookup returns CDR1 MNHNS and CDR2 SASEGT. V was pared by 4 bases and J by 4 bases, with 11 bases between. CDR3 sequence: CASSADRINQPQHF. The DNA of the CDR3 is TGTGCCAGCAGTGCTGACAGGATAAATCAGCCCCAGCATTTT.

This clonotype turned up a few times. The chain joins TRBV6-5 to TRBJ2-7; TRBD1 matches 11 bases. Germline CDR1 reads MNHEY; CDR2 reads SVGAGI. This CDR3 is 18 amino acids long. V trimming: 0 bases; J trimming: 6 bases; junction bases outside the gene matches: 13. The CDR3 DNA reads TGTGCCAGCAGTTACTCGAATCATCTTGGACAGGGGGCGGGCGAGCAGTACTTC. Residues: CASSYSNHLGQGAGEQYF.

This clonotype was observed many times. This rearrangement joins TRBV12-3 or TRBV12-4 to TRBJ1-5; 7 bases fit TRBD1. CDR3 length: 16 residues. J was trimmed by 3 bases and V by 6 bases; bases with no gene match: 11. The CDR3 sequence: CASSPDRVRVNQPQHF. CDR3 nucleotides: TGTGCCAGCAGCCCAGACAGGGTAAGGGTCAATCAGCCCCAGCATTTT.

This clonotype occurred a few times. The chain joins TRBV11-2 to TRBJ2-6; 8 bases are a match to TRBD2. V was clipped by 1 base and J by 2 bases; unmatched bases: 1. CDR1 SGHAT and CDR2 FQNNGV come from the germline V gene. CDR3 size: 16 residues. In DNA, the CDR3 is TGTGCCAGCAGCTTAGCGGGGGGGCCTGGGGCCAACGTCCTGACTTTC. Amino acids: CASSLAGGPGANVLTF. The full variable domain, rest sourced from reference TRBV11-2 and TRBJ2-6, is EAGVAQSPRYKIIEKRQSVAFWCNPISGHATLYWYQQILGQGPKLLIQFQNNGVVDDSQLPKDRFSAERLKGVDSTLKIQPAKLEDSAVYLCASSLAGGPGANVLTFGAGSRLTVL.

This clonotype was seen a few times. The CDR3 DNA reads TGCGCCAGCAGCTGGAAGCGGACTAGCGGGGGCGCACAGAGTAATACGCAGTATTTT. Protein product: CASSWKRTSGGAQSNTQYF. The chain links TRBV5-1 to TRBJ2-3; 13 bases agree with TRBD2. The CDR3 loop spans 19 amino acids. From germline, CDR1 is SGHRS and CDR2 YFSETQ. V dropped 3 bases and J dropped 7; count of bases not matched to a gene: 17.

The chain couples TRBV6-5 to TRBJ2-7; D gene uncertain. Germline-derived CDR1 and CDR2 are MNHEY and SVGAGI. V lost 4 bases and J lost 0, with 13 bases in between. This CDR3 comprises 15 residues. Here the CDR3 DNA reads TGTGCCAGCAGTTCCTTGAGTCTGAGCTCCTACGAGCAGTACTTC. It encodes CASSSLSLSSYEQYF.

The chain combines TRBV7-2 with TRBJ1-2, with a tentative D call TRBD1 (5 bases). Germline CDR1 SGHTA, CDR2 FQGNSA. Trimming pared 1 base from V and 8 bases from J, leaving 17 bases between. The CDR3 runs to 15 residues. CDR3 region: CASSLGRAGLVGYTF. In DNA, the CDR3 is TGTGCCAGCAGCTTAGGCAGGGCTGGTTTGGTCGGCTACACCTTC.

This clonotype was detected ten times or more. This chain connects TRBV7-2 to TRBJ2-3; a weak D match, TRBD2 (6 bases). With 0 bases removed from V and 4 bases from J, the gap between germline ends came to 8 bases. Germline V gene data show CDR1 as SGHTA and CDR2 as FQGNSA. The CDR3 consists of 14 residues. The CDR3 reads CASSLALAPDTQYF. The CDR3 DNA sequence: TGTGCCAGCAGCTTAGCGCTAGCGCCAGATACGCAGTATTTT.

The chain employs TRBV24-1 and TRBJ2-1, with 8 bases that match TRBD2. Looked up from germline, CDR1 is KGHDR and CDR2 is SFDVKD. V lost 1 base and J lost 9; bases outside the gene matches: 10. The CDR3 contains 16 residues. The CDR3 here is CATSDFRAGAIGEQFF. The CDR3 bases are TGTGCCACCAGTGATTTTCGAGCGGGGGCGATCGGTGAGCAGTTCTTC.

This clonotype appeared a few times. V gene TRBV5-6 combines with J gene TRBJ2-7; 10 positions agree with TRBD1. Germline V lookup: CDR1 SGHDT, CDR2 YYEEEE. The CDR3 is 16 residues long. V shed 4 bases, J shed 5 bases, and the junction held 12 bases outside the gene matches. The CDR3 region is CASSPLYRDRGNEQYF. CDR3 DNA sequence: TGTGCCAGCAGCCCACTCTACCGGGACAGGGGCAACGAGCAGTACTTC. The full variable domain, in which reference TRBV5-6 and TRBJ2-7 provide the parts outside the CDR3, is DAGVTQSPTHLIKTRGQQVTLRCSPKSGHDTVSWYQQALGQGPQFIFQYYEEEERQRGNFPDRFSGHQFPNYSSELNVNALLLGDSALYLCASSPLYRDRGNEQYFGPGTRLTVT.

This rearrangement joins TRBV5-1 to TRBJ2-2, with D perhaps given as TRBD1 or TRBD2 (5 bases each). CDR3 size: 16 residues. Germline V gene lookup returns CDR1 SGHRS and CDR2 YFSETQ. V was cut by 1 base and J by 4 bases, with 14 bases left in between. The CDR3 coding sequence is TGCGCCAGCAGCTTGTCCCCGGGGCAGGGCACCGGGGAGCTGTTTTTT. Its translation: CASSLSPGQGTGELFF.

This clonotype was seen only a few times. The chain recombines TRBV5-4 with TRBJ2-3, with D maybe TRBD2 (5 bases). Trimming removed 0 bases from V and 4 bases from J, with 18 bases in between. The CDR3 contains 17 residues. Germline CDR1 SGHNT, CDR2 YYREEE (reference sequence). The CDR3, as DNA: TGTGCCAGCAGCTTGGTGTTGGCGGGCCCGGGCGCAGATACGCAGTATTTT. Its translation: CASSLVLAGPGADTQYF.

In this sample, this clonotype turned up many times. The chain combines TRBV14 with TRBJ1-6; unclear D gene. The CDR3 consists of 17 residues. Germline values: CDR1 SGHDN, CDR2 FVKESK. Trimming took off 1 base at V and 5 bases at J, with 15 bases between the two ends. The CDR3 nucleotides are TGTGCCAGCAGCCAAGCGGGGTGGGGTGTCCATAATTCACCCCTCCACTTT. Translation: CASSQAGWGVHNSPLHF.

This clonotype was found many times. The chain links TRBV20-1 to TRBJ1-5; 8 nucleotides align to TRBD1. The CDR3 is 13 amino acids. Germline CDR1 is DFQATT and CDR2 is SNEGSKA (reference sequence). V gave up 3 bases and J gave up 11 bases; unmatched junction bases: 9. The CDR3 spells CSARFQGAEAQHF. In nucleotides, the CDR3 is TGCAGTGCTAGGTTCCAGGGGGCAGAGGCCCAGCATTTT.

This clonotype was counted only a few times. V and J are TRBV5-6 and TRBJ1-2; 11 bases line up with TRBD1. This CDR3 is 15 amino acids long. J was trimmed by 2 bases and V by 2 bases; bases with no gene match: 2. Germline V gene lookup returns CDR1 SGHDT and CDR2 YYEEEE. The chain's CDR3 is CASSFGTGGNYGYTF. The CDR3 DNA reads TGTGCCAGCAGCTTTGGGACAGGGGGAAACTATGGCTACACCTTC.

The CDR3, as DNA: TGTGCCAGCAGTCGACTGATAAGCTCCTATAATTCACCCCTCCACTTT. This sequence encodes CASSRLISSYNSPLHF. The J gene is TRBJ1-6, the V gene TRBV5-5; D gene unclear. Trimming took 5 bases from V and 0 from J, leaving 12 bases between them. Germline values: CDR1 SGHKS, CDR2 YYEKEE (reference sequence). The CDR3 length is 16 residues.

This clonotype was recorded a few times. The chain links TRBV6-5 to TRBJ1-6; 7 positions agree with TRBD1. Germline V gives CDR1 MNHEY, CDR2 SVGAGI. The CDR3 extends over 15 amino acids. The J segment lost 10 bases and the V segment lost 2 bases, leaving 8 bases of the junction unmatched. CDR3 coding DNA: TGTGCCAGCAGTTACGCGCAGGGGGGGGGATCACCCCTCCACTTT. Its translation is CASSYAQGGGSPLHF.

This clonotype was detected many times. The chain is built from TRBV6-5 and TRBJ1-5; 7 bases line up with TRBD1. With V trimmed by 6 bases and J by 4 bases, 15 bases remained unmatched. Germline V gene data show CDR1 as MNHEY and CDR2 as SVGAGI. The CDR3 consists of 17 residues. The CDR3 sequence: CASSREAGQGGNQPQHF. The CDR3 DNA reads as TGTGCCAGCAGCCGAGAGGCAGGTCAGGGGGGGAATCAGCCCCAGCATTTT.

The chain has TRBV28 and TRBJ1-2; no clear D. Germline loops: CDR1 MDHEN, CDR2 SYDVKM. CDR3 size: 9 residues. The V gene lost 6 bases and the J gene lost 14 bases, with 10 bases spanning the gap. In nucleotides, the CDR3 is TGTGCCAGCAGCCCCTCTATTACCTTC. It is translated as CASSPSITF.

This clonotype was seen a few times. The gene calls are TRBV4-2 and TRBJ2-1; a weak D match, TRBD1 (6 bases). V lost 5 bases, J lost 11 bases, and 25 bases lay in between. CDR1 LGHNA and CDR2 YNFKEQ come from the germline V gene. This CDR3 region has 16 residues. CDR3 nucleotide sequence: TGTGCCAGCAGCACGGGAAGGGACACTTACTCGAACAAGCAGTTCTTC. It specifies CASSTGRDTYSNKQFF.

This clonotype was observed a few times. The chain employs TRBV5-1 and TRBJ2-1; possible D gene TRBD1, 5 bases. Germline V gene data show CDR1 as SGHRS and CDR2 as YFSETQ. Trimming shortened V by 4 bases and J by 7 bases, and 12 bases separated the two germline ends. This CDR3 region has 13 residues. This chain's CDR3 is CASSLPGMNEQFF. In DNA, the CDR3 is TGCGCCAGCAGCCTGCCAGGGATGAATGAGCAGTTCTTC.

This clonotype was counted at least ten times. CDR3 residues: CASSSGLGGRGEKLFF. The DNA of the CDR3 is TGTGCCAGCAGCTCGGGCCTTGGGGGAAGGGGTGAAAAACTGTTTTTT. This chain connects TRBV13 to TRBJ1-4, with D perhaps TRBD1 (5 bases). V dropped 4 bases and J dropped 7 bases, with 19 bases sitting between them. The CDR3 has 16 residues. CDR1 is PRHDT, CDR2 FYEKMQ, per germline (reference sequence).